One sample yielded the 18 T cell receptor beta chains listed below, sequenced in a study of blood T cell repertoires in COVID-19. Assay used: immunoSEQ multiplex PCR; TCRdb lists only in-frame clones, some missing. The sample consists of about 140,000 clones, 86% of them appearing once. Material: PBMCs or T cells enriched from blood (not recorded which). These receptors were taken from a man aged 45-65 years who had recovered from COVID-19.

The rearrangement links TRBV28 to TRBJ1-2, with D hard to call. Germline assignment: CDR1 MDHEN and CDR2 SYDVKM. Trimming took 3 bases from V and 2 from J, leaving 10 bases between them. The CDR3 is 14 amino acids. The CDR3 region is CASSFGGSNYGYTF. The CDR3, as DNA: TGTGCCAGCAGTTTTGGTGGCTCGAACTATGGCTACACCTTC.

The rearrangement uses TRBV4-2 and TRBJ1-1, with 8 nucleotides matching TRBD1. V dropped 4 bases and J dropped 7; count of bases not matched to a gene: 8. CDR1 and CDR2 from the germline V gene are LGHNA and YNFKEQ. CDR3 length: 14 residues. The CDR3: CASSPQGAEGEAFF. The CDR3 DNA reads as TGTGCCAGCAGCCCGCAGGGGGCTGAGGGTGAAGCTTTCTTT.

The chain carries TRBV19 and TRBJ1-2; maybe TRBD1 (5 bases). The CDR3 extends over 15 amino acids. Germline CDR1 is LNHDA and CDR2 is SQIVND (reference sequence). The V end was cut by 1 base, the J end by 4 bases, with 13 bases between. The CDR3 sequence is CASSIAGIRSYGYTF. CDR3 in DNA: TGTGCCAGTAGTATAGCAGGGATCCGCAGCTATGGCTACACCTTC.

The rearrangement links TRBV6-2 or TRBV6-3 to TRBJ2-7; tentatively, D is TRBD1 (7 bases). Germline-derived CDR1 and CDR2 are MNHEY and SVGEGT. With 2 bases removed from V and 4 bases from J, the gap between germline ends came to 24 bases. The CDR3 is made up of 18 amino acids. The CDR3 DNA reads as TGTGCCAGCAGTTACGACAGGGAAATCTCGGAGGGAAAGTACGAGCAGTACTTC. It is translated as CASSYDREISEGKYEQYF.

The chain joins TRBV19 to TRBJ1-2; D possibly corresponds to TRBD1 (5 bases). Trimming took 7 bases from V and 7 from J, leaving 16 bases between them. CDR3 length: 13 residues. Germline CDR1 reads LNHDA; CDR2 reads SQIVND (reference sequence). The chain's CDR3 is CASTLRGGGGYTF. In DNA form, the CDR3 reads TGTGCCAGTACCCTAAGGGGTGGCGGTGGCTACACCTTC. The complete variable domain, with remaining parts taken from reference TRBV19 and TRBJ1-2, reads DGGITQSPKYLFRKEGQNVTLSCEQNLNHDAMYWYRQDPGQGLRLIYYSQIVNDFQKGDIAEGYSVSREKKESFPLTVTSAQKNPTAFYLCASTLRGGGGYTFGSGTRLTVV.

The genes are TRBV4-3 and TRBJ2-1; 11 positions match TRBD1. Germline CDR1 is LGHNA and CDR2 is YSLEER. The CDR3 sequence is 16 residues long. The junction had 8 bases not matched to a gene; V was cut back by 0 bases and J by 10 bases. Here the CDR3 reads CASSQEDRGRVPEQFF. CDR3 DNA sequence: TGCGCCAGCAGCCAAGAGGACAGGGGGCGCGTTCCCGAGCAGTTCTTC.

The CDR3 sequence: CASSLGQSTDTQYF. The CDR3 DNA reads TGCGCCAGCAGCTTGGGGCAGAGCACAGATACGCAGTATTTT. The gene calls are TRBV5-1 and TRBJ2-3, with D unresolved. Trimming pared 0 bases from V and 0 bases from J, leaving 5 bases between. The CDR3 has 14 amino acids. In germline, CDR1 is SGHRS, CDR2 YFSETQ.

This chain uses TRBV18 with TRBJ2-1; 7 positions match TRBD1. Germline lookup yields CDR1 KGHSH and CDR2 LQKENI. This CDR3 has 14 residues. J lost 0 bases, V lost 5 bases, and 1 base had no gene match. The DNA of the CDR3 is TGTGCCAGCTCAGGGGACAGCTCCTACAATGAGCAGTTCTTC. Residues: CASSGDSSYNEQFF.

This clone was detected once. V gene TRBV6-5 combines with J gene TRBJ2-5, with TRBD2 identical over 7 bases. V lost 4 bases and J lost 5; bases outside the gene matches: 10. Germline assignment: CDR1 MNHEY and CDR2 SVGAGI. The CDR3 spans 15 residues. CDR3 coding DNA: TGTGCCAGCAGTTTCGGGGCTAGGGGAGGGGAGACCCAGTACTTC. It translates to CASSFGARGGETQYF.

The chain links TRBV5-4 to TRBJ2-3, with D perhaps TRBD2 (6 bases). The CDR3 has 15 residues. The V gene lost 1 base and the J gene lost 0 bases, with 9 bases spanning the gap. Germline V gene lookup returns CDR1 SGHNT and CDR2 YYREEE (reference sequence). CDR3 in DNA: TGTGCCAGCAGCTTGCTAGCGACAAGCACAGATACGCAGTATTTT. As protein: CASSLLATSTDTQYF.

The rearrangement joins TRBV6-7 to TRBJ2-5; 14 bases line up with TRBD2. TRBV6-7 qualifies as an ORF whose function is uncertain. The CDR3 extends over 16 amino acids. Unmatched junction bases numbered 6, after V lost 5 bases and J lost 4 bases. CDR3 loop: CASSPKGLAGVETQYF. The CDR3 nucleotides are TGTGCCAGCAGTCCCAAGGGACTAGCGGGGGTAGAGACCCAGTACTTC.

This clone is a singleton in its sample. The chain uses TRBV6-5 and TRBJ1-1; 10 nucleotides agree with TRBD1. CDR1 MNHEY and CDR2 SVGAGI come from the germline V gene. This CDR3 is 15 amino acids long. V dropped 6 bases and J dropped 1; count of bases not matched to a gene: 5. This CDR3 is CASSSDRGRNTEAFF. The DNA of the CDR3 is TGTGCCAGCAGCTCCGACAGGGGGCGGAACACTGAAGCTTTCTTT.

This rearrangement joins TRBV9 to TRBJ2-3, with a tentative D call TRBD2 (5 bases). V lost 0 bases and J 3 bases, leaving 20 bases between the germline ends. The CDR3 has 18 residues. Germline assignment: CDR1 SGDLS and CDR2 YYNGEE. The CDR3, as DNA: TGTGCCAGCAGCGTAGGGCCGAGCGGCCGACACGGAACAGATACGCAGTATTTT. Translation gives CASSVGPSGRHGTDTQYF.

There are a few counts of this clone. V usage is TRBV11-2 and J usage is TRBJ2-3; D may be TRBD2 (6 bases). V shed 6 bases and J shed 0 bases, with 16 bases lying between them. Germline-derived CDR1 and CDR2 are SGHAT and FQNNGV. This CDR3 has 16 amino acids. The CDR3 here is CASRLRGGGSTDTQYF. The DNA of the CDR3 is TGTGCCAGCAGGCTGCGGGGTGGGGGGAGCACAGATACGCAGTATTTT.

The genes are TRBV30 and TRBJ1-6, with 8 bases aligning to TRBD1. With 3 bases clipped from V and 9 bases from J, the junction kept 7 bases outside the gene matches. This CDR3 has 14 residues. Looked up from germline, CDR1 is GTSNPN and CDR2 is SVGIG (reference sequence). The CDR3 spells CAWRGTGSGSPLHF. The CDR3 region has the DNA TGTGCCTGGAGGGGGACAGGCTCGGGTTCACCCCTCCACTTT.

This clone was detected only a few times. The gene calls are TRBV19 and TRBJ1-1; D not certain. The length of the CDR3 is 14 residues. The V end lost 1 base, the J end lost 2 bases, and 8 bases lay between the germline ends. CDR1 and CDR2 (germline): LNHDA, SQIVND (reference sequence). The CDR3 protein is CASSIGAGNTEAFF. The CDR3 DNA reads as TGTGCCAGTAGTATAGGGGCCGGAAACACTGAAGCTTTCTTT.

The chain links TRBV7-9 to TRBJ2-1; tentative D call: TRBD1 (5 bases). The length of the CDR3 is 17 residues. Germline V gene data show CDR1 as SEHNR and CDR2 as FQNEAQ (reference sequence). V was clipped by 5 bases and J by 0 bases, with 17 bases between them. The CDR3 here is CASSVRPQGSSYNEQFF. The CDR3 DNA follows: TGTGCCAGCAGCGTCCGACCCCAGGGAAGCTCCTACAATGAGCAGTTCTTC.

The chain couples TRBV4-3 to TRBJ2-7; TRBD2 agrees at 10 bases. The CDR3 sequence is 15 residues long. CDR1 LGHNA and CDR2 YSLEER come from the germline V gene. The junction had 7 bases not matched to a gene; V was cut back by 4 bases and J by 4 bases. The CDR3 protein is CASSRGTSARYEQYF. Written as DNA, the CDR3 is TGCGCCAGCAGCCGAGGGACTAGCGCTAGATACGAGCAGTACTTC.